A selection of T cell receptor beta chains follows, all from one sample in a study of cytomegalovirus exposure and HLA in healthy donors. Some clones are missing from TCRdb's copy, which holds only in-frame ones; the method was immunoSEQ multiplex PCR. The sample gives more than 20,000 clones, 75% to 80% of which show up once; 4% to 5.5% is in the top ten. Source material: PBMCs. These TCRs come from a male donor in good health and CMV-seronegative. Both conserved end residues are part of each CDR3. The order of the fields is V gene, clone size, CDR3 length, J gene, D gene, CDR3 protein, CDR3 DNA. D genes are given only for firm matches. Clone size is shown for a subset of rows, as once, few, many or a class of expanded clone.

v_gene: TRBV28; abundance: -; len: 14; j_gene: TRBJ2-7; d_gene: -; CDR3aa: CASSSPRGSYEQYF; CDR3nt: TGTGCCAGCAGTTCCCCCAGGGGCTCCTACGAGCAGTACTTC
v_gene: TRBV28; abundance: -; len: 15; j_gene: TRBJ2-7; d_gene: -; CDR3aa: CASSLRVVQGDEQYF; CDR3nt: TGTGCCAGCAGTCTAAGGGTGGTACAGGGCGACGAGCAGTACTTC
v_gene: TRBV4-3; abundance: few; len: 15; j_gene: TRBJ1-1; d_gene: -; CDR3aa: CASSQDLTENTEAFF; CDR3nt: TGCGCCAGCAGCCAAGATCTGACAGAGAACACTGAAGCTTTCTTT
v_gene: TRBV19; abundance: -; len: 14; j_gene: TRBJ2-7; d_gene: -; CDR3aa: CASSIVEGAYEQYF; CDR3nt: TGTGCCAGTAGTATAGTAGAGGGGGCCTACGAGCAGTACTTC
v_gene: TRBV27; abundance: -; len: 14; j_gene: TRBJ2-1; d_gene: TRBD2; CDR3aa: CASRLAGDRNEQFF; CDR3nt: TGTGCCAGCAGACTAGCGGGAGACCGGAATGAGCAGTTCTTC
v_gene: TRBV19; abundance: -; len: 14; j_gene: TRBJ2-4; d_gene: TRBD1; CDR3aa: CASSDRVAKNIQYF; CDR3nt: TGTGCCAGTAGCGACAGGGTAGCCAAAAACATTCAGTACTTC
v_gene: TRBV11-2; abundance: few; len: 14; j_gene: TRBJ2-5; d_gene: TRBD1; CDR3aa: CASRPGQGIGTQYF; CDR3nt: TGTGCCAGCAGGCCGGGACAGGGTATCGGGACCCAGTACTTC
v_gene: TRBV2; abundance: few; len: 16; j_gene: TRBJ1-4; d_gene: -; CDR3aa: CASTRERSGNNEKLFF; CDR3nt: TGTGCCAGCACCCGAGAGAGGTCAGGGAATAATGAAAAACTGTTTTTT
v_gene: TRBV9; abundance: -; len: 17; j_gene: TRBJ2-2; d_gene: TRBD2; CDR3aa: CASSVPTTSGGDGELFF; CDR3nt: TGTGCCAGCAGCGTACCTACGACTAGCGGGGGCGACGGGGAGCTGTTTTTT
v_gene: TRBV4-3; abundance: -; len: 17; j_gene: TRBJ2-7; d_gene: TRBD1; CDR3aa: CASSPKAPGTGVYEQYF; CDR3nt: TGCGCCAGCAGCCCAAAAGCACCCGGGACAGGGGTTTACGAGCAGTACTTC
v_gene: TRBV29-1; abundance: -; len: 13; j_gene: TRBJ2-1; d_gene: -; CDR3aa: CSVDRGVYNEQFF; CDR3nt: TGCAGCGTTGATCGCGGGGTTTACAATGAGCAGTTCTTC
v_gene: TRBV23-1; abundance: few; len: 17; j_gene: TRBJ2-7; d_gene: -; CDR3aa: CASSQSPTRTGRYEQYF; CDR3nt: TGCGCCAGCAGTCAATCGCCCACCCGGACTGGCCGATACGAGCAGTACTTC
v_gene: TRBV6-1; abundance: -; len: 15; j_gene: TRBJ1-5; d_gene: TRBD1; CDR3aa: CASIPGAGGSQPQHF; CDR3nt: TGTGCCAGCATTCCGGGTGCAGGGGGCAGCCAGCCCCAGCATTTT
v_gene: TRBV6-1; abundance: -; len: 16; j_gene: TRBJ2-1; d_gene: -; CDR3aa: CASSEYPFLENNEQFF; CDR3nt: TGTGCCAGCAGTGAATATCCCTTCCTAGAGAACAATGAGCAGTTCTTC
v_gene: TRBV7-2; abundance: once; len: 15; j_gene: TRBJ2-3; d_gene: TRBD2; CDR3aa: CASSLGGSGTDTQYF; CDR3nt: TGTGCCAGCAGCTTGGGCGGGAGCGGCACAGATACGCAGTATTTT
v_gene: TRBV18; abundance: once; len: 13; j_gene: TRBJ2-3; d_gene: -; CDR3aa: CASSPRGGAAMYF; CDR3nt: TGTGCCAGCTCACCACGCGGAGGGGCAGCGATGTATTTT
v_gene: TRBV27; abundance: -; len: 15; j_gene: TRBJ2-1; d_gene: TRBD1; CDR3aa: CASSLDRALGNEQFF; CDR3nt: TGTGCCAGCAGTTTGGACAGGGCCTTAGGCAATGAGCAGTTCTTC
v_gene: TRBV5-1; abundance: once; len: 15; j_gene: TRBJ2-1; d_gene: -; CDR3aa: CATTEGVSMVNEQFF; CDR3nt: TGCGCCACCACCGAGGGGGTTAGTATGGTCAATGAGCAGTTCTTC
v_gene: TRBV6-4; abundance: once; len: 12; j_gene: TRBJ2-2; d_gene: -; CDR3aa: CASRTGSGELFF; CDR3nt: TGTGCCAGCAGAACAGGATCCGGGGAGCTGTTTTTT
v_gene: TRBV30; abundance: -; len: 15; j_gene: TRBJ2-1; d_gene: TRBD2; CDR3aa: CAWSNKGLASNEQFF; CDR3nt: TGTGCCTGGTCTAATAAAGGACTAGCGAGCAATGAGCAGTTCTTC
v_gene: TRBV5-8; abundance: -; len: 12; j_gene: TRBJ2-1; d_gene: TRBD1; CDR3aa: CASRIDRVEQFF; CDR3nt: TGTGCCAGCAGGATCGACAGGGTTGAGCAGTTCTTC
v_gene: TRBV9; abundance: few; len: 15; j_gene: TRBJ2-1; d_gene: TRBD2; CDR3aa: CASSAGLAGYNEQFF; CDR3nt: TGTGCCAGCAGCGCGGGACTAGCAGGGTACAATGAGCAGTTCTTC
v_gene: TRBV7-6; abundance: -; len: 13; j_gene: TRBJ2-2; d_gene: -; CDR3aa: CASSETGAGELFF; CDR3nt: TGTGCCAGCAGCGAAACGGGAGCCGGGGAGCTGTTTTTT
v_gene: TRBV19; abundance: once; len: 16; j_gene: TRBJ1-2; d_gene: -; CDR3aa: CASSISGTRSDYGYTF; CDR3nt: TGTGCCAGTAGTATAAGCGGAACGCGGTCGGACTATGGCTACACCTTC
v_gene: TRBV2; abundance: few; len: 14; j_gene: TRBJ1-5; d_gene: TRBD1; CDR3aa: CASSEGQNNQPQHF; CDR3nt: TGTGCCAGCAGCGAGGGACAGAACAATCAGCCCCAGCATTTT
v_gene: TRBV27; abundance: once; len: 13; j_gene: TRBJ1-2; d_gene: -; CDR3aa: CASSSGTNEGYTF; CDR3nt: TGTGCCAGCAGTTCAGGGACTAACGAGGGCTACACCTTC
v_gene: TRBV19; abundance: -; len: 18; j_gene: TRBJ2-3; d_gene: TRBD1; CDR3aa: CASSIRGLDRGRTDTQYF; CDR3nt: TGTGCCAGTAGTATCAGGGGGTTAGACAGGGGTCGTACAGATACGCAGTATTTT
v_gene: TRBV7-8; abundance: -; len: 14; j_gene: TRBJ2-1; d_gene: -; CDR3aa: CASSLARDWNEQFF; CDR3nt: TGTGCCAGCAGCTTAGCGCGGGATTGGAATGAGCAGTTCTTC
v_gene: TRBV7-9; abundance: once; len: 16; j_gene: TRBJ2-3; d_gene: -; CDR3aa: CASRHRDSASTDTQYF; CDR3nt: TGTGCCAGCAGACACCGAGACAGTGCTAGCACAGATACGCAGTATTTT
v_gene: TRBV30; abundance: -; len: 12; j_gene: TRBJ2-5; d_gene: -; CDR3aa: CAWSVYEGVQYF; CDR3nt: TGTGCCTGGAGTGTCTACGAGGGGGTCCAGTACTTC
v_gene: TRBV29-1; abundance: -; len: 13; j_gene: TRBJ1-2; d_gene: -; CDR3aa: CSVGLGVNYGYTF; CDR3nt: TGCAGCGTTGGGCTCGGGGTTAACTATGGCTACACCTTC
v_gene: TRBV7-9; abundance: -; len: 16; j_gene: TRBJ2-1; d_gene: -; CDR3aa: CSSSWVGERAYNEQFF; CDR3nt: TGTTCCAGCAGCTGGGTAGGGGAGCGGGCCTACAATGAGCAGTTCTTC
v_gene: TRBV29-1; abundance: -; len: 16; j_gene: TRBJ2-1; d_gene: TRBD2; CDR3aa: CSGLSGENAAYNEQFF; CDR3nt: TGCAGCGGGTTAAGCGGGGAAAACGCTGCCTACAATGAGCAGTTCTTC
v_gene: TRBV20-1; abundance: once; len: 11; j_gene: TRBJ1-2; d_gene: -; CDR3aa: CSAGGDYGYTF; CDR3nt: TGCAGTGCGGGGGGTGACTATGGCTACACCTTC
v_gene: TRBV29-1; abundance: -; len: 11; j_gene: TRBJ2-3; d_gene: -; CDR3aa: CSPERRDTQYF; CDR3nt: TGCAGCCCTGAGAGGAGGGATACGCAGTATTTT
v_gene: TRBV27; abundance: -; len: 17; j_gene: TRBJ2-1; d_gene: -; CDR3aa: CASSSPLKRGSYNEQFF; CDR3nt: TGTGCCAGCAGTTCCCCTCTAAAGCGAGGGAGCTACAATGAGCAGTTCTTC
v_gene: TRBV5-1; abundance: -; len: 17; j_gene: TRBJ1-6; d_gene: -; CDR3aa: CASSLDGTSSYNSPLHF; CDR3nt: TGCGCCAGCAGCTTGGATGGTACTAGCTCCTATAATTCCCCCCTCCACTTT
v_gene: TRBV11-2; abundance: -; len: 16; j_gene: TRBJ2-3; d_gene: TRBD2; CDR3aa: CASSFLAGLGVDTQYF; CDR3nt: TGTGCCAGCAGTTTTCTAGCGGGCCTGGGGGTAGATACGCAGTATTTT
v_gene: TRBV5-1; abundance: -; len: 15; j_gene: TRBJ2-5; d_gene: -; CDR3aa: CASRQDPLGGETQYF; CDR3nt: TGCGCCAGCAGACAGGACCCACTCGGTGGAGAGACCCAGTACTTC
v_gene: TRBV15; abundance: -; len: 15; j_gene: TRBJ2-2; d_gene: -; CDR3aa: CATSRSTYSTGELFF; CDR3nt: TGTGCCACCAGCAGATCTACCTACTCCACCGGGGAGCTGTTTTTT
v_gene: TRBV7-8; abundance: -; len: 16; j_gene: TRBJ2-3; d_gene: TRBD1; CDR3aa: CASSQIYRGRTDTQYF; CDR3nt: TGTGCCAGCAGCCAAATCTACAGGGGACGCACAGATACGCAGTATTTT
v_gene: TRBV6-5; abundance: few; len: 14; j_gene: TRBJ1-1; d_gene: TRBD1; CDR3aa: CASSYVQGDTEAFF; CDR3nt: TGTGCCAGCAGTTATGTACAGGGGGACACTGAAGCTTTCTTT
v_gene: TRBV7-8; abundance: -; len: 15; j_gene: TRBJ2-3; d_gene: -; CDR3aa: CASSQRNWGPDTQYF; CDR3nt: TGTGCCAGCAGCCAACGTAATTGGGGGCCAGATACGCAGTATTTT
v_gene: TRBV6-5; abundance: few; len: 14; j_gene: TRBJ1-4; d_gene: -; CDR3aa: CASTSDPGSEKLFF; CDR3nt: TGTGCCAGCACCTCGGACCCGGGGAGTGAAAAACTGTTTTTT
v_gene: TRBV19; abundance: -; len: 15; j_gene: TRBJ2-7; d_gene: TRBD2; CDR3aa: CASSSRTSGSYEQYF; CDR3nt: TGTGCCAGTAGTTCGCGGACTAGCGGCTCCTACGAGCAGTACTTC
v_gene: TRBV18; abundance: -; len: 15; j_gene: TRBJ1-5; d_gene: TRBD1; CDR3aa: CASSLGQGSNQPQHF; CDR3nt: TGTGCCAGCTCGCTGGGACAGGGGAGCAATCAGCCCCAGCATTTT
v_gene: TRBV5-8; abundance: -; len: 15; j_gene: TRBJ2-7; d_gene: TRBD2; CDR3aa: CASSLVASGTYEQYF; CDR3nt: TGTGCCAGCAGCTTGGTTGCTAGCGGGACTTACGAGCAGTACTTC
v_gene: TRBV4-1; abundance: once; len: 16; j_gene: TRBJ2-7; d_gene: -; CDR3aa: CASSHRPEEGLYEQYF; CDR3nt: TGCGCCAGCAGCCACCGACCCGAGGAGGGCCTCTACGAGCAGTACTTC
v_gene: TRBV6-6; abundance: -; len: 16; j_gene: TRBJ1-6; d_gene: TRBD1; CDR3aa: CASSYSEDRAGSPLHF; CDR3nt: TGTGCCAGCAGTTATTCCGAGGACAGGGCTGGTTCACCCCTCCACTTT